The 20 T cell receptor beta chains presented below share a single source sample, sequenced in a study of blood T cell repertoires in COVID-19. Using immunoSEQ multiplex PCR, the repertoire was profiled, and TCRdb retains in-frame clones only, with some absent. The table lists about 400,000 clones, approximately 88% of them singletons. Sequenced: PBMCs or T cells enriched from blood (not recorded which). Receptors were obtained from a woman aged 35 to 49 with acute COVID-19.

This chain uses TRBV30 with TRBJ2-3; D is perhaps TRBD1 (5 bases). This CDR3 comprises 12 residues. V was shortened by 5 bases and J by 3 bases, with 9 bases between the two germline ends. Germline V gene data show CDR1 as GTSNPN and CDR2 as SVGIG (reference sequence). CDR3 sequence reads: CAWAGQTDTQYF. In DNA, the CDR3 is TGTGCCTGGGCAGGGCAGACAGATACGCAGTATTTT.

This chain joins TRBV18 and TRBJ1-2; 7 bases match TRBD1. CDR3 length: 19 residues. Germline lookup yields CDR1 KGHSH and CDR2 LQKENI. The V gene end was trimmed by 3 bases and the J gene end by 0 bases; junction bases not matched to a gene: 16. DNA of the CDR3: TGTGCCAGCTCACCTTCGCCCATCGGGACAGTCGGATCTAACTATGGCTACACCTTC. The encoded protein is CASSPSPIGTVGSNYGYTF.

This clone was detected only once. This chain joins TRBV3-1 (or the pseudogene TRBV3-2) and TRBJ2-1; 7 positions match TRBD1. This CDR3 region has 14 residues. Per the germline V gene, CDR1 is LGHDT and CDR2 is YNNKEL (reference sequence). V dropped 2 bases and J dropped 6; count of bases not matched to a gene: 4. In DNA, the CDR3 is TGTGCCAGCAGCCAATGGACAGGCGGCAATGAGCAGTTCTTC. This translates into CASSQWTGGNEQFF.

In DNA form, the CDR3 reads TGTGCCAGCAGCGCCGCCACAGAATTACCCTACGAGCAGTACTTC. This codes for CASSAATELPYEQYF. The chain uses TRBV9 and TRBJ2-7, with D unresolved. Germline V lookup: CDR1 SGDLS, CDR2 YYNGEE. There are 15 residues in the CDR3. V was cut by 3 bases and J by 2 bases, with 15 bases left in between. Drawing the rest from reference TRBV9 and TRBJ2-7, the complete variable domain is DSGVTQTPKHLITATGQRVTLRCSPRSGDLSVYWYQQSLDQGLQFLIQYYNGEERAKGNILERFSAQQFPDLHSELNLSSLELGDSALYFCASSAATELPYEQYFGPGTRLTVT.

The chain couples TRBV14 to TRBJ2-7; TRBD2 might be the D (7 bases). CDR1 is SGHDN, CDR2 FVKESK, per germline. This CDR3 contains 14 residues. Trimming removed 4 bases from V and 3 bases from J, with 13 bases in between. CDR3: CASSPNGGHYEQYF. The CDR3 nucleotides are TGTGCCAGCAGCCCGAACGGGGGGCACTACGAGCAGTACTTC.

In its sample, this clone was seen once. The V call is TRBV7-2, the J call TRBJ1-1; no clear D gene. The length of the CDR3 is 14 residues. V was pared by 5 bases and J by 6 bases, with 16 bases between. Germline values: CDR1 SGHTA, CDR2 FQGNSA. The CDR3 sequence is CASSPSSYNAEAFF. In nucleotides, the CDR3 is TGTGCCAGCAGCCCCAGTTCGTACAACGCTGAAGCTTTCTTT.

This sequence joins TRBV4-1 and TRBJ1-3, with D perhaps matching TRBD1 (6 bases). This CDR3 is 15 amino acids long. Germline assignment: CDR1 MGHRA and CDR2 YSYEKL. The V end lost 0 bases, the J end lost 3 bases, and 9 bases lay between the germline ends. The CDR3 nucleotides read TGCGCCAGCAGCCAAGAGGGGACAATTGGAAACACCATATATTTT. It encodes CASSQEGTIGNTIYF.

J is TRBJ1-1 and V is TRBV15, with 7 bases lining up with TRBD1. The germline CDR1 and CDR2 sequences are LNHNV and YYDKDF (reference sequence). This CDR3 is 14 amino acids long. After removal of 4 bases from V and 5 bases from J, the junction contained 7 bases not matched to a gene. Written as DNA, the CDR3 is TGTGCCACCAGCACGAGACAGGGAGTGACTGAAGCTTTCTTT. Its translation: CATSTRQGVTEAFF.

The gene calls are TRBV27 and TRBJ1-1; 7 bases match TRBD1. The V gene's germline CDR1 is MNHEY and CDR2 SMNVEV (reference sequence). Unmatched junction bases numbered 7, after V lost 5 bases and J lost 4 bases. The CDR3 sequence is 14 residues long. This chain's CDR3 is CASSQRQGGTEAFF. Written as DNA, the CDR3 is TGTGCCAGCAGTCAGCGACAGGGCGGCACTGAAGCTTTCTTT.

The chain has TRBV27 and TRBJ2-1, with D possibly TRBD2 on 6 matching bases. The CDR3 extends over 14 amino acids. Germline CDR1 reads MNHEY; CDR2 reads SMNVEV (reference sequence). The V end lost 5 bases, the J end lost 6 bases, and 14 bases lay between the germline ends. CDR3 nucleotide sequence: TGTGCCAGCAGTGCCGGCGTGGGGGGCAATGAGCAGTTCTTC. This codes for CASSAGVGGNEQFF.

The V gene is TRBV29-1, the J gene TRBJ1-1, with D possibly being TRBD1 (5 bases). V lost 4 bases and J 3 bases, leaving 18 bases between the germline ends. The length of the CDR3 is 15 residues. The germline CDR1 and CDR2 sequences are SQVTM and ANQGSEA. CDR3 DNA sequence: TGCAGCGTTGGGGGTGGGGCTCATCGGGACACTGAAGCTTTCTTT. It encodes CSVGGGAHRDTEAFF.

V gene TRBV28 combines with J gene TRBJ2-7; D is perhaps TRBD2 (6 bases). Per the germline V gene, CDR1 is MDHEN and CDR2 is SYDVKM. Trimming removed 3 bases at V and 4 bases at J, with 10 bases between. The CDR3 spans 13 residues. CDR3 nucleotides: TGTGCCAGCAGTTTGGCAGGGAGGTACGAGCAGTACTTC. This codes for CASSLAGRYEQYF.

The rearrangement joins TRBV6-5 to TRBJ1-6; D remains ambiguous. V was clipped by 6 bases and J by 10 bases, with 19 bases between them. Germline V gene data show CDR1 as MNHEY and CDR2 as SVGAGI. The CDR3 is made up of 15 amino acids. CDR3 nucleotides: TGTGCCAGCAGCCCAGACACCTCCGGCAGGTCACCCCTCCACTTT. Translation: CASSPDTSGRSPLHF.

The V call is TRBV6-5, the J call TRBJ1-3; D perhaps matches TRBD1 (6 bases). Trimming took 7 bases from V and 7 from J, leaving 17 bases between them. This CDR3 contains 14 residues. Germline assignment: CDR1 MNHEY and CDR2 SVGAGI. As DNA, the CDR3 is TGTGCCAGCACCCCAGGGGCAGAAAGGAACACCATATATTTT. This codes for CASTPGAERNTIYF.

The chain carries TRBV14 and TRBJ1-4; TRBD1 might be the D (5 bases). V shed 3 bases and J shed 8 bases, with 22 bases lying between them. CDR1 is SGHDN and CDR2 is FVKESK in the germline V gene. The CDR3 sequence is 17 residues long. CDR3 loop: CASSQFWPYRRGEKLFF. The CDR3 bases are TGTGCCAGCAGCCAGTTCTGGCCCTACAGGCGTGGGGAAAAACTGTTTTTT. The whole variable domain, filled in from reference TRBV14 and TRBJ1-4, reads EAGVTQFPSHSVIEKGQTVTLRCDPISGHDNLYWYRRVMGKEIKFLLHFVKESKQDESGMPNNRFLAERTGGTYSTLKVQPAELEDSGVYFCASSQFWPYRRGEKLFFGSGTQLSVL.

The chain recombines TRBV24-1 with TRBJ2-5; perhaps TRBD2 as D (7 bases). The CDR3 spans 16 residues. V lost 4 bases, J lost 0 bases, and 14 bases lay in between. CDR1 and CDR2 (germline): KGHDR, SFDVKD. CDR3 residues: CATSEAGEGYQETQYF. DNA of the CDR3: TGTGCCACCAGTGAGGCAGGGGAGGGCTACCAAGAGACCCAGTACTTC.

This sequence joins TRBV5-1 and TRBJ1-2; the D gene is possibly TRBD1 (5 bases). The CDR3 contains 14 residues. V lost 1 base, J lost 5 bases, and 12 bases lay in between. Germline CDR1 is SGHRS and CDR2 is YFSETQ. CDR3 protein: CASSLNGQGYGYTF. As DNA, the CDR3 is TGCGCCAGCAGCTTGAATGGCCAGGGTTATGGCTACACCTTC.

This clone was recorded only once. CDR3 bases: TGTGCCAGCAGCTTACCGGGACAGGGGGCATCGCTCTCTGGGGCCAACGTCCTGACTTTC. This gives the protein CASSLPGQGASLSGANVLTF. The chain has TRBV7-8 and TRBJ2-6; 12 bases agree with TRBD1. Germline assignment: CDR1 SGHVS and CDR2 FQNEAQ. V lost 2 bases to trimming and J lost 0 bases; unmatched junction nucleotides: 8. This CDR3 contains 20 residues.

The chain has TRBV24-1 and TRBJ1-1; 8 nucleotides agree with TRBD1. Germline V lookup: CDR1 KGHDR, CDR2 SFDVKD. The junction had 19 bases not matched to a gene; V was cut back by 10 bases and J by 10 bases. The CDR3 runs to 15 residues. Here the CDR3 DNA reads TGTGCCACGGGGAGGTCAGACAGGGGTTTAGTCGGAGCTTTCTTT. Its translation: CATGRSDRGLVGAFF.

V and J are TRBV5-1 and TRBJ2-7; 7 bases agree with TRBD1. CDR1 and CDR2 (germline): SGHRS, YFSETQ. The CDR3 is made up of 17 amino acids. V shed 1 base and J 2 bases; nucleotides not matched to a gene: 12. CDR3 nucleotides: TGCGCCAGCAGCTTGATGCCTCCCGGGACAGCGACCTACGAGCAGTACTTC. The encoded protein is CASSLMPPGTATYEQYF.